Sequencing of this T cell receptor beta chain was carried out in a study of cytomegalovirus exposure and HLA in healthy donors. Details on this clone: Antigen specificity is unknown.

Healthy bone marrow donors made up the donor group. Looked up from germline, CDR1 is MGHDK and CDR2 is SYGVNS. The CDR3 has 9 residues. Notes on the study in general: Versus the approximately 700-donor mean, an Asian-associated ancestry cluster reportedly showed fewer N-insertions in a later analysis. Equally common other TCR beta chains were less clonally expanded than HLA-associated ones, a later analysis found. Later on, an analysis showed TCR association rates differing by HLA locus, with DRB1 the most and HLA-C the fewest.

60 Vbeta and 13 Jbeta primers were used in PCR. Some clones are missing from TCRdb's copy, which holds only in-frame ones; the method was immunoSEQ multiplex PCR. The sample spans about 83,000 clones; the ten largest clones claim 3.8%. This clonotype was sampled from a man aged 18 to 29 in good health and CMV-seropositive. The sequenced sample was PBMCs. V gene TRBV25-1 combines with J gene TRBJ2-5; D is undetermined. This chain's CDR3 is CPPGETQYF. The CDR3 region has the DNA TGTCCACCCGGGGAGACCCAGTACTTC.